A single sample is the source of the 29 T cell receptor beta chains below, sequenced in a study of blood T cell repertoires in COVID-19. Sequencing was performed with immunoSEQ multiplex PCR; in TCRdb, only in-frame clones are kept and a portion is missing. The table lists under 95,000 clones, more than 80% of them singletons. The material sequenced was peripheral blood. Receptors originate from a woman older than 75 with acute or convalescent COVID-19.

The chain links TRBV5-4 to TRBJ2-7; the D gene is possibly TRBD2 (6 bases). The V end lost 5 bases, the J end lost 7 bases, and 13 bases lay between the germline ends. Germline CDR1 is SGHNT and CDR2 is YYREEE (reference sequence). This CDR3 has 12 amino acids. CDR3 protein: CASSSTAGEQYF. DNA of the CDR3: TGTGCCAGCAGTTCGACTGCGGGGGAGCAGTACTTC. The complete variable domain, with remaining parts taken from reference TRBV5-4 and TRBJ2-7, reads ETGVTQSPTHLIKTRGQQVTLRCSSQSGHNTVSWYQQALGQGPQFIFQYYREEENGRGNFPPRFSGLQFPNYSSELNVNALELDDSALYLCASSSTAGEQYFGPGTRLTVT.

J is TRBJ2-5 and V is TRBV20-1; TRBD2 agrees at 9 bases. The CDR3 is made up of 16 amino acids. J gave up 1 base and V 3 bases, and 9 bases lay outside the gene matches. Per the germline V gene, CDR1 is DFQATT and CDR2 is SNEGSKA (reference sequence). CDR3 sequence (DNA): TGCAGTGCTAGTCATGGGGCTAGCGGGATCCAAGAGACCCAGTACTTC. Encoded protein: CSASHGASGIQETQYF.

This rearrangement joins TRBV2 to TRBJ2-5; TRBD2 aligns across 12 bases. CDR3 length: 14 residues. V dropped 5 bases and J dropped 5; count of bases not matched to a gene: 3. Germline V gene sequence: CDR1 SNHLY, CDR2 FYNNEI. This chain's CDR3 is CASSQGTSGETQYF. The CDR3 DNA sequence: TGTGCCAGCAGTCAGGGGACTAGCGGGGAGACCCAGTACTTC.

In its sample, this clone was seen once. The chain couples TRBV7-2 to TRBJ2-1; 9 bases line up with TRBD2. The CDR3 consists of 15 residues. From germline, CDR1 is SGHTA and CDR2 FQGNSA. The V gene end was trimmed by 6 bases and the J gene end by 7 bases; junction bases not matched to a gene: 10. CDR3 in DNA: TGTGCCAGCAGTCCGTTAGCGGGAGTCGGGAATGAGCAGTTCTTC. As protein: CASSPLAGVGNEQFF. Combining the CDR3 with reference TRBV7-2 and TRBJ2-1 gives the whole variable domain GAGVSQSPSNKVTEKGKDVELRCDPISGHTALYWYRQSLGQGLEFLIYFQGNSAPDKSGLPSDRFSAERTGGSVSTLTIQRTQQEDSAVYLCASSPLAGVGNEQFFGPGTRLTVL.

This rearrangement joins TRBV19 to TRBJ1-5, with D perhaps TRBD1 (6 bases). Trimming cost V 6 bases and J 1 base, with 13 bases left between them. This CDR3 spans 15 amino acids. Germline-derived CDR1 and CDR2 are LNHDA and SQIVND (reference sequence). In DNA, the CDR3 is TGTGCCAGTAGCCGACAGGAGGCGAGCAATCAGCCCCAGCATTTT. Its translation is CASSRQEASNQPQHF. Variable domain in full (rest from reference TRBV19 and TRBJ1-5): DGGITQSPKYLFRKEGQNVTLSCEQNLNHDAMYWYRQDPGQGLRLIYYSQIVNDFQKGDIAEGYSVSREKKESFPLTVTSAQKNPTAFYLCASSRQEASNQPQHFGDGTRLSIL.

V gene TRBV6-5 combines with J gene TRBJ2-5, with D unclear. The CDR3 sequence is 13 residues long. Germline-derived CDR1 and CDR2 are MNHEY and SVGAGI. V was shortened by 8 bases and J by 1 base, with 11 bases between the two germline ends. CDR3 amino acids: CASRPAGQETQYF. The CDR3 DNA follows: TGTGCCAGCCGCCCCGCAGGCCAAGAGACCCAGTACTTC.

The chain employs TRBV15 and TRBJ2-3, with 8 bases fitting TRBD2. CDR3 length equals 13 residues. V dropped 7 bases and J dropped 0; count of bases not matched to a gene: 0. CDR1 is LNHNV, CDR2 YYDKDF, per germline (reference sequence). CDR3 residues: CATTSGSTDTQYF. In DNA, the CDR3 is TGTGCCACCACTAGCGGGAGCACAGATACGCAGTATTTT.

The rearrangement joins TRBV5-1 to TRBJ2-1, with 9 bases aligning to TRBD2. This CDR3 is built from 20 residues. From germline, CDR1 is SGHRS and CDR2 YFSETQ. V trimming: 3 bases; J trimming: 6 bases; junction bases outside the gene matches: 22. The CDR3 here is CASSSPGPGGSGSEFNEQFF. CDR3 DNA: TGCGCCAGCAGCTCGCCAGGCCCAGGGGGTAGCGGGAGCGAATTCAATGAGCAGTTCTTC.

The chain employs TRBV7-2 and TRBJ1-5, with D tentatively TRBD1 (5 bases). Germline CDR1 and CDR2: SGHTA and FQGNSA. V was shortened by 4 bases and J by 6 bases, with 10 bases between the two germline ends. CDR3 size: 13 residues. This CDR3 reads CASSWGAVQPQHF. CDR3 in DNA: TGTGCCAGCAGCTGGGGCGCGGTTCAGCCCCAGCATTTT.

This clone was seen just once. This chain links TRBV5-1 with TRBJ1-1, with unresolved D. Germline V CDR1 and CDR2: SGHRS, YFSETQ. The CDR3 totals 16 residues. V gave up 0 bases and J gave up 0 bases, with 12 bases separating them. The CDR3 DNA is TGCGCCAGCAGCTTGGCCTCGGGGAGACTGAACACTGAAGCTTTCTTT. Translated: CASSLASGRLNTEAFF.

The J gene is TRBJ2-2, the V gene TRBV4-3; D unresolved. The CDR3 consists of 13 residues. The V end was cut by 0 bases, the J end by 8 bases, with 7 bases between. The germline V gene encodes CDR1 LGHNA and CDR2 YSLEER. CDR3 sequence: CASSQDRVGELFF. CDR3 sequence (DNA): TGCGCCAGCAGCCAAGACCGGGTGGGGGAGCTGTTTTTT.

The V and J genes are TRBV18 and TRBJ2-1; possibly TRBD1 for D (6 bases). There are 11 residues in the CDR3. Germline CDR1 KGHSH, CDR2 LQKENI. V lost 5 bases to trimming and J lost 11 bases, with 10 bases between them. The DNA for the CDR3 is TGTGCCAGCTCAGCCAGGGGAAAGCAGTTCTTC. Translated: CASSARGKQFF.

This clone occurred once. The chain employs TRBV11-3 and TRBJ2-4; 10 bases map to TRBD2. This CDR3 contains 17 residues. V dropped 5 bases and J dropped 0; count of bases not matched to a gene: 7. Germline-derived CDR1 and CDR2 are SGHNT and YENEEA. The chain's CDR3 is CASSTWTSGLAKNIQYF. The CDR3 coding sequence is TGTGCCAGCAGCACCTGGACTAGCGGACTAGCCAAAAACATTCAGTACTTC.

V and J are TRBV3-1 (or the pseudogene TRBV3-2) and TRBJ2-3; D is possibly TRBD2 (6 bases). This CDR3 spans 16 amino acids. The germline V gene has CDR1 LGHDT and CDR2 YNNKEL (reference sequence). V was pared by 2 bases and J by 2 bases, with 14 bases between. CDR3 nucleotides: TGTGCCAGCAGCCAACTTAGCGGAGTGGTCACAGATACGCAGTATTTT. Protein sequence: CASSQLSGVVTDTQYF.

This clone was counted once. The chain links TRBV18 to TRBJ1-1; 7 positions match TRBD1. The CDR3 totals 14 residues. Trimming took 3 bases from V and 8 from J; bases not matched to a gene: 9. Germline assignment: CDR1 KGHSH and CDR2 LQKENI. The CDR3 region has the DNA TGTGCCAGCTCACCGCCCAGGGACAGAGGAGAAGCTTTCTTT. Translating gives CASSPPRDRGEAFF.

The chain has TRBV12-3 or TRBV12-4 and TRBJ1-6; D gene ambiguous. The CDR3 covers 13 residues. Deletions cut 6 bases from V and 5 bases from J, with 8 bases between. This CDR3 is CASSPGNNSPLHF. The CDR3 nucleotides are TGTGCCAGCAGCCCGGGGAATAATTCACCCCTCCACTTT.

On this clone: This sample includes further DNA sequences coding for the same CDR3. The V call is TRBV18, the J call TRBJ2-7, with 12 bases matching TRBD2. The ends lost 3 bases at V and 3 bases at J; junction bases unmatched: 0. The germline gives CDR1 KGHSH, CDR2 LQKENI. This CDR3 has 14 amino acids. The CDR3 loop is CASSPTSGGYEQYF. CDR3 DNA sequence: TGTGCCAGCTCACCGACTAGCGGGGGCTACGAGCAGTACTTC.

This rearrangement joins TRBV2 to TRBJ2-1; TRBD2 matches 8 bases. CDR3 size: 11 residues. Germline-derived CDR1 and CDR2 are SNHLY and FYNNEI. Trimming at V came to 8 bases and at J to 8 bases, leaving 2 bases not matched to a gene. CDR3 sequence: CASQREYEQFF. In DNA, the CDR3 is TGTGCCAGCCAGCGGGAGTATGAGCAGTTCTTC.

This sequence joins TRBV13 and TRBJ2-1, with TRBD1 matching 9 bases. Germline CDR1 reads PRHDT; CDR2 reads FYEKMQ (reference sequence). The J segment lost 7 bases and the V segment lost 5 bases, leaving 6 bases of the junction unmatched. There are 14 residues in the CDR3. The CDR3 DNA reads as TGTGCCAGCAGCGACGGGACAGGGTCTAATGAGCAGTTCTTC. Translated, it gives CASSDGTGSNEQFF.

CDR3 bases: TGTGCCAGCAGTTTTCGGGGGGGCTACACCTTC. Translating it yields CASSFRGGYTF. The gene calls are TRBV28 and TRBJ1-2; D may be TRBD1 (5 bases). Trimming cost V 3 bases and J 8 bases, with 7 bases left between them. Per the germline V gene, CDR1 is MDHEN and CDR2 is SYDVKM. The CDR3 spans 11 residues.

The gene calls are TRBV19 and TRBJ2-7; 10 bases line up with TRBD1. The germline gives CDR1 LNHDA, CDR2 SQIVND (reference sequence). The V and J ends lost 7 bases and 4 bases, in that order; junction bases with no gene match: 10. The CDR3 runs 15 residues. CDR3 protein: CASTEQTGGEYEQYF. CDR3 coding DNA: TGTGCCAGTACCGAACAGACAGGGGGCGAGTACGAGCAGTACTTC.

The chain has TRBV3-1 (or the pseudogene TRBV3-2) and TRBJ1-1, with 8 positions matching TRBD1. Germline V CDR1 and CDR2: LGHDT, YNNKEL (reference sequence). V lost 1 base and J lost 0; bases outside the gene matches: 7. This CDR3 has 17 residues. CDR3 sequence: CASSQGTGTPLNTEAFF. The DNA of the CDR3 is TGTGCCAGCAGCCAAGGGACAGGGACGCCGTTGAACACTGAAGCTTTCTTT.

J is TRBJ1-5 and V is TRBV12-3 or TRBV12-4, with 8 nucleotides matching TRBD1. The CDR3 runs 13 residues. Germline trimming cut 6 bases from V and 5 bases from J; bases unmatched to any gene: 3. The CDR3 is CASRQGDYQPQHF. The CDR3 DNA follows: TGTGCCAGCAGACAGGGGGACTATCAGCCCCAGCATTTT.

The CDR3: CASSLAAQGAKETQYF. The CDR3 DNA reads TGTGCCAGCAGCTTAGCCGCTCAGGGGGCGAAGGAGACCCAGTACTTC. The chain is built from TRBV11-2 and TRBJ2-5; 8 bases are a match to TRBD1. CDR1 and CDR2 from the germline V gene are SGHAT and FQNNGV. The CDR3 sequence is 16 residues long. Trimming at V came to 1 base and at J to 5 bases, leaving 9 bases not matched to a gene.

The chain employs TRBV19 and TRBJ2-6; 9 bases are shared with TRBD1. The V segment lost 5 bases and the J segment 4 bases; nucleotides outside the gene matches: 9. The CDR3 is 17 amino acids. Germline lookup yields CDR1 LNHDA and CDR2 SQIVND (reference sequence). CDR3 protein: CASSREQGAVGANVLTF. The CDR3 DNA is TGTGCCAGTAGTCGGGAACAGGGGGCGGTGGGGGCCAACGTCCTGACTTTC.

The rearrangement joins TRBV10-3 to TRBJ2-5, with 7 bases aligning to TRBD1. Germline values: CDR1 ENHRY, CDR2 SYGVKD. V trimming: 4 bases; J trimming: 1 base; junction bases outside the gene matches: 6. CDR3 length equals 15 residues. The CDR3 loop reads CAISGIGQAQETQYF. The CDR3 DNA follows: TGTGCCATCAGTGGGATAGGACAGGCCCAAGAGACCCAGTACTTC.

This clone was counted ten times or more. The CDR3 sequence is CASSFRSLSTGGFYEQYF. Written as DNA, the CDR3 is TGTGCCAGCAGTTTCCGGAGCCTATCAACAGGGGGCTTCTACGAGCAGTACTTC. V and J are TRBV27 and TRBJ2-7; TRBD1 agrees at 9 bases. CDR1 is MNHEY, CDR2 SMNVEV, per germline (reference sequence). The CDR3 extends over 18 amino acids. The V segment lost 3 bases and the J segment 3 bases; nucleotides outside the gene matches: 15.

A single count supports this clone. V gene TRBV5-4 combines with J gene TRBJ2-7, with TRBD2 as a possible D gene (6 bases). Germline loops: CDR1 SGHNT, CDR2 YYREEE (reference sequence). Trimming removed 7 bases from V and 6 bases from J, with 17 bases in between. This CDR3 region has 13 residues. The CDR3 protein is CASHLRGGTEQYF. Written as DNA, the CDR3 is TGTGCCAGCCACTTGCGGGGAGGAACCGAGCAGTACTTC. The whole variable domain, remainder taken from reference TRBV5-4 and TRBJ2-7, is ETGVTQSPTHLIKTRGQQVTLRCSSQSGHNTVSWYQQALGQGPQFIFQYYREEENGRGNFPPRFSGLQFPNYSSELNVNALELDDSALYLCASHLRGGTEQYFGPGTRLTVT.

V gene TRBV9 combines with J gene TRBJ2-7; maybe TRBD1 (5 bases). The length of the CDR3 is 15 residues. Between the trimmed V and J ends, which lost 3 bases and 3 bases, there was a span of 16 bases. The germline V gene encodes CDR1 SGDLS and CDR2 YYNGEE. This CDR3 reads CASSAGHQRVYEQYF. The DNA for the CDR3 is TGTGCCAGCAGCGCTGGACATCAAAGGGTCTACGAGCAGTACTTC.